Here is one T cell receptor beta chain with its context. A multiplex PCR was run with 60 Vbeta primers and 13 Jbeta primers. Profiled with immunoSEQ multiplex PCR; TCRdb holds only in-frame clones, not every one. The sample carries hundreds of thousands of clones, approximately 82% recorded once. This sample was included in a study of cytomegalovirus exposure and HLA in healthy donors. Germline V gene data show CDR1 as SGHRS and CDR2 as YFSETQ. CDR3 size: 14 residues. After removal of 4 bases from V and 4 bases from J, the junction contained 6 bases not matched to a gene. The J gene is TRBJ1-1, the V gene TRBV5-1; 8 bases match TRBD1. This clonotype originated in a woman aged 40-49 years in good health and CMV-seronegative. The sequencing input was PBMCs. The CDR3, as DNA: TGCGCCAGCAGCAAAGACAGGGGCATCACTGAAGCTTTCTTT. This gives the protein CASSKDRGITEAFF.